This T cell receptor (beta chain) was sequenced for a study of technical replicates of blood from a handful of donors. Assay: immunoSEQ multiplex PCR; the TCRdb copy retains only in-frame clones and omits some. This table holds fewer than 95,000 clones, 94% found once. The CDR3 is 14 amino acids. The V gene's germline CDR1 is MDHEN and CDR2 SYDVKM. V lost 3 bases, J lost 6 bases, and 15 bases lay in between. The TCR comes from a human donor in good health. V and J are TRBV28 and TRBJ2-7; D remains ambiguous. Specimen: T cells isolated from PBMCs. CDR3 nucleotides: TGTGCCAGCAGTTTCCCACAGAGTTCGTCCGAGCAGTACTTC. This codes for CASSFPQSSSEQYF.